Shown below are 3 T cell receptor beta chains from a single sample sequenced in a study of blood T cell repertoires in COVID-19. Clones were sequenced by immunoSEQ multiplex PCR, and TCRdb holds only the in-frame ones, with some missing. In the table there are about 270,000 clones, approximately 86% of which are singletons. Sequenced: peripheral blood. Every receptor here comes from a man aged 40-55 years with active or convalescent COVID-19.

This chain uses TRBV6-5 with TRBJ2-2; D may be TRBD2 (6 bases). V was clipped by 2 bases and J by 4 bases, with 14 bases between them. Germline V gene sequence: CDR1 MNHEY, CDR2 SVGAGI. The length of the CDR3 is 16 residues. CDR3 residues: CASSYARGVGTGELFF. The DNA of the CDR3 is TGTGCCAGCAGTTACGCTCGCGGGGTTGGCACCGGGGAGCTGTTTTTT.

J is TRBJ1-1 and V is TRBV29-1, with a tentative D call TRBD1 (5 bases). Trimming took 5 bases from V and 8 from J, leaving 15 bases between them. The CDR3 has 12 amino acids. Germline V CDR1 and CDR2: SQVTM, ANQGSEA. CDR3 coding DNA: TGCAGCGTTCGACAGTGGCAAGGCGAAGCTTTCTTT. The encoded protein is CSVRQWQGEAFF.

The J gene is TRBJ2-5, the V gene TRBV9, with D tentatively TRBD1 (6 bases). Trimming pared 0 bases from V and 4 bases from J, leaving 7 bases between. The CDR3 is 13 residues long. Germline V gene lookup returns CDR1 SGDLS and CDR2 YYNGEE. The CDR3 DNA sequence: TGTGCCAGCAGCGTAGACAGGGCAGAGACCCAGTACTTC. It encodes CASSVDRAETQYF.